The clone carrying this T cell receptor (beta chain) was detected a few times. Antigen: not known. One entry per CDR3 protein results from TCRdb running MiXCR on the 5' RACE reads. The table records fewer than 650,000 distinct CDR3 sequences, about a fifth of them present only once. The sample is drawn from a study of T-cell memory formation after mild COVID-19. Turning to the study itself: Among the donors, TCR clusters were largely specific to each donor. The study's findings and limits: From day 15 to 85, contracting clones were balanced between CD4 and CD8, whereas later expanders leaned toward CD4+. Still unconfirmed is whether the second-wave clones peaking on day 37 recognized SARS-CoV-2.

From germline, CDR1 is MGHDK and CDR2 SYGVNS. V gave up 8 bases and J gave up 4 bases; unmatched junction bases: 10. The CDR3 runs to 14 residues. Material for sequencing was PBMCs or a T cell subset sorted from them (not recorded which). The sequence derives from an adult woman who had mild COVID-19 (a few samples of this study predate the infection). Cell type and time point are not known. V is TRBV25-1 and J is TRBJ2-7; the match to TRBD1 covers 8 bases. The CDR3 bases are TGTGCCAGCCGACCCCAGGGGGCCTCATACGAGCAGTACTTC. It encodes CASRPQGASYEQYF.